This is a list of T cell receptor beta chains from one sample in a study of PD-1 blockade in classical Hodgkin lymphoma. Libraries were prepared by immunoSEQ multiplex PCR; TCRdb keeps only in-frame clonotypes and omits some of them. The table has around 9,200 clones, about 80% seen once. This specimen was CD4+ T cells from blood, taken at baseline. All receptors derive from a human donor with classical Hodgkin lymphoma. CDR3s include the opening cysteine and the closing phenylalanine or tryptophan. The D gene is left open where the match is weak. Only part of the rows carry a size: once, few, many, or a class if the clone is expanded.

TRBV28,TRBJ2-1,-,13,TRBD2,TGTGCCACCACGGGACTAGCGGGAGGGCCAGGGTTCTTC,CATTGLAGGPGFF
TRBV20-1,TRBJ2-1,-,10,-,TGCAGTGCTGACTGGGGTGAGCAGTTCTTC,CSADWGEQFF
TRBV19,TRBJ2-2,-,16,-,TGTGCCAGTAGCCGCTACAGCGGTTTCAACACCGGGGAGCTGTTTTTT,CASSRYSGFNTGELFF
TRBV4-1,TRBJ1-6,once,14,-,TGCGCCAGCAGCCCGACAGATTATAATTCACCCCTCCACTTT,CASSPTDYNSPLHF
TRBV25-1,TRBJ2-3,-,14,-,TGTGCCAGCAGTGAATCCAACAGGGCAGATACGCAGTATTTT,CASSESNRADTQYF
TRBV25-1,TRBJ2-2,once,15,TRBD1,TGTGCCAGCAGTGACCAGGACAGGGTGACCGGGGAGCTGTTTTTT,CASSDQDRVTGELFF
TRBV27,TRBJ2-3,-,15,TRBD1,TGTGCCAGCAGATACAGGGGCCAACGCACAGATACGCAGTATTTT,CASRYRGQRTDTQYF
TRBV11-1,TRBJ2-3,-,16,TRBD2,TGTGCCAGCAGCATCACTAGCGGGAGTGGCGGGGATACGCAGTATTTT,CASSITSGSGGDTQYF
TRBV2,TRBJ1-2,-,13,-,TGTGCCAGCTACAGGGATCCTATTTATGGCTACACCTTC,CASYRDPIYGYTF
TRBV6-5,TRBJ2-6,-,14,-,TGTGCCAGCACAGACGGGGCTGGGGCCAACGTCCTGACTTTC,CASTDGAGANVLTF
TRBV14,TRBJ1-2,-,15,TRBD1,TGTGCCAGCAGCCACCTGGGACAGGGGGTATATGGCTACACCTTC,CASSHLGQGVYGYTF
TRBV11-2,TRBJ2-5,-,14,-,TGTGCCAGCAGCTTTAGTCCGGGGTGGGGGACCCAGTACTTC,CASSFSPGWGTQYF
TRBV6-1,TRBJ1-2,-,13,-,TGTGCCAGCAGCCCGACAGAGAACTATGGCTACACCTTC,CASSPTENYGYTF
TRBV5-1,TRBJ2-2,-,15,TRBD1,TGCGCCAGCAGCGAGACAGGGTTACACACCGGGGAGCTGTTTTTT,CASSETGLHTGELFF
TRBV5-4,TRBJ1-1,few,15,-,TGTGCCAGCAGCAACCGACACGGCCTGAACACTGAAGCTTTCTTT,CASSNRHGLNTEAFF
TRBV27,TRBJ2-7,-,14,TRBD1,TGTGCCAGCAGTTTAAGACAGGGCCCCTACGAGCAGTACTTC,CASSLRQGPYEQYF
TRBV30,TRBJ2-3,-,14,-,TGTGCCTGGGGAAAGGGGGGGTCGGCAGATACGCAGTATTTT,CAWGKGGSADTQYF
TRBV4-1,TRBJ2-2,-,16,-,TGCGCCAGCAGCCAAGCAGCGGGTTCGAACACCGGGGAGCTGTTTTTT,CASSQAAGSNTGELFF
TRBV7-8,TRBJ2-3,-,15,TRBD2,TGTGCCAGCAGCTCGGGGGGAGGACTGATAGATACGCAGTATTTT,CASSSGGGLIDTQYF
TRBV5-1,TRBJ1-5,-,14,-,TGCGCCAGCCCCCGGGGGGTCTTCAATCAGCCCCAGCATTTT,CASPRGVFNQPQHF
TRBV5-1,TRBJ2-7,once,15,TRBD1,TGCGCCAGCAGCTTGGATGTGGCAGGGGGCTACGAGCAGTACTTC,CASSLDVAGGYEQYF
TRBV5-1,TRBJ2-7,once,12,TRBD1,TGCGCCAGCAGCTTGGACAGGGGGGAGCAGTACTTC,CASSLDRGEQYF
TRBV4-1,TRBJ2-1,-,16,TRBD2,TGCGCCAGCAGCCACCCGGGACTAGCGGTCGACAATGAGCAGTTCTTC,CASSHPGLAVDNEQFF
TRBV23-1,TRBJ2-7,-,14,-,TGCGCCAGCAGTCAGGGCCGAAACTCCTACGAGCAGTACTTC,CASSQGRNSYEQYF
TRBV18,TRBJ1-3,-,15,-,TGTGCCAGCTCACCGGGGTCTAGCTCTGGAAACACCATATATTTT,CASSPGSSSGNTIYF
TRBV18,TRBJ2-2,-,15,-,TGTGCCAGCTCACCACCTTCTAGAAACACCGGGGAGCTGTTTTTT,CASSPPSRNTGELFF
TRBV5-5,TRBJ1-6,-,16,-,TGTGCCAGCAGCTTGTTGTCGAGCTCCTATAATTCACCCCTCCACTTT,CASSLLSSSYNSPLHF
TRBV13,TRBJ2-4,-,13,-,TGTGCCACCTCCCGGAAGGGAACTAACATTCAGTACTTC,CATSRKGTNIQYF
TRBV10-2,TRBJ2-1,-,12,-,TGCGCCAGCAGTGTAAATGGCAATGAGCAGTTCTTC,CASSVNGNEQFF
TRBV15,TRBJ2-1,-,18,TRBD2,TGTGCCACCAGCAGAAACAGACTAGCGGGAGGGCCCACCAATGAGCAGTTCTTC,CATSRNRLAGGPTNEQFF
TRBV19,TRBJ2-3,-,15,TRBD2,TGTGCCAGTAGACTAGCGGGAGGGCCCATTGATACGCAGTATTTT,CASRLAGGPIDTQYF
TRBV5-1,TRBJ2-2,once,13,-,TGCGCCAGCAGCCCCGGACCCTCCGGGGAGCTGTTTTTT,CASSPGPSGELFF
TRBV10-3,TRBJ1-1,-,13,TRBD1,TGTGCCATCAGAAGGACAGGGGGCACTGAAGCTTTCTTT,CAIRRTGGTEAFF
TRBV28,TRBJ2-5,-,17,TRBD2,TGTGCCAGCAGTCTCACTAGCGGGAGCCTGGGACGGGAGACCCAGTACTTC,CASSLTSGSLGRETQYF
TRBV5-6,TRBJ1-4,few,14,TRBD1,TGTGCCAGCAGCTTTAAACAGGGGGGTGAAAAACTGTTTTTT,CASSFKQGGEKLFF
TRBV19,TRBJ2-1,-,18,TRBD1,TGTGCCAGTAGTATCAAGGGACAGGGGGCTTCGTGGTACAATGAGCAGTTCTTC,CASSIKGQGASWYNEQFF
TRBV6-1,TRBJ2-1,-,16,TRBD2,TGTGCCAGCAGTGAAGTCGCTAGCGGGGGGAGGAGTGAGCAGTTCTTC,CASSEVASGGRSEQFF
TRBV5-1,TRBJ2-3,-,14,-,TGCGCCAGCAGCTTCCGGGACTCAGAAAACCGGGAGTATTTT,CASSFRDSENREYF
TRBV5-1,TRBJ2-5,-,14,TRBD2,TGCGCCAGCAGCTTGGGAGGCGGGAGAGAGACCCAGTACTTC,CASSLGGGRETQYF
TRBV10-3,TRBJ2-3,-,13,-,TGTGCCACCGCAGGCGGGGTAGCACATACGCAGTATTTT,CATAGGVAHTQYF
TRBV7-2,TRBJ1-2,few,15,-,TGTGCCAGCAGCTTAGGGAAAGGGATTTACTATGGCTACACCTTC,CASSLGKGIYYGYTF
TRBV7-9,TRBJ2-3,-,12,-,TGTGCCAGCAACACGGGATTGGGAGTATTGTATTTT,CASNTGLGVLYF
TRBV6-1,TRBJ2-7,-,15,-,TGTGCCAGCAGTGACCCCGGACAAGCAAACTACGAGCAGTACTTC,CASSDPGQANYEQYF
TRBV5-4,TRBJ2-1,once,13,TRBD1,TGTGCCAGCAGCTGGACAGGGGACAATGAGCAGTTCTTC,CASSWTGDNEQFF
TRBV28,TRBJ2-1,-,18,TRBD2,TGTGCCAGCAGTGCTGGACTAGCGGGTCTTAGCTCCTACAATGAGCAGTTCTTC,CASSAGLAGLSSYNEQFF
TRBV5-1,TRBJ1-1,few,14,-,TGCGCCAGCAGCTTGTCCCTCAGGGAAACTGAAGCTTTCTTT,CASSLSLRETEAFF
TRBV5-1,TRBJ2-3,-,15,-,TGCGCCAGCAGCTTTGCGAGGACTAGCACAGATACGCAGTATTTT,CASSFARTSTDTQYF
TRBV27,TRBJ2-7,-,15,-,TGTGCCAGCAGTTTTGGCGGTGCGGGGAGATACGAGCAGTACTTC,CASSFGGAGRYEQYF
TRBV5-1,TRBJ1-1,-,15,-,TGCGCCAGCAGCCCTGTTTCAGGGGTGAACACTGAAGCTTTCTTT,CASSPVSGVNTEAFF
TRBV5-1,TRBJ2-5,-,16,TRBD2,TGCGCCAGCAGCTTGGCTAGCGGGACCTCGGGAGGGACCCAGTACTTC,CASSLASGTSGGTQYF
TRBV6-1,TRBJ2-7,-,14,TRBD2,TGTGCCAGCAGAGCTAGCGGGAGATTGTACGAGCAGTACTTC,CASRASGRLYEQYF
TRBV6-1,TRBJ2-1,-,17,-,TGTGCCAGCAGTGAGGGCAGGCGCGGGACCAGTCCGAAGGAGCAGTTCTTC,CASSEGRRGTSPKEQFF
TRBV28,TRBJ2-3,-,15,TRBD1,TGTGCCAGCAGCAGGAGGACAGGGTATACAGATACGCAGTATTTT,CASSRRTGYTDTQYF
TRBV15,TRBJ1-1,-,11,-,TGTGCCACCAGCAGAGGTCCTGAAGCTTTCTTT,CATSRGPEAFF
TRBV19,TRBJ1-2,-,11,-,TGTGCCAGTAGTAAGAACTATGGCTACACCTTC,CASSKNYGYTF
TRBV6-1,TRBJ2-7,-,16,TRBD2,TGTGCCAGCAGTGAAGCGTTCCCGGGAGGGCCTGGCGAGCAGTACTTC,CASSEAFPGGPGEQYF
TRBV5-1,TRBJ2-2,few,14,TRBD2,TGCGCCAGCCGAGTAGCGGGAGGCACCGGGGAGCTGTTTTTT,CASRVAGGTGELFF
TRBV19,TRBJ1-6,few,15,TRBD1,TGTGCCAGTAGTATAGTGCCAGGGGGCGATTCACCCCTCCACTTT,CASSIVPGGDSPLHF
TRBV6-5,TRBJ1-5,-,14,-,TGTGCCAGCAGTTTCTCGGGAGGGGATCAGCCCCAGCATTTT,CASSFSGGDQPQHF
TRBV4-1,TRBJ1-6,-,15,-,TGCGCCAGCAGCCAAGATAAGCAGGGTAATTCACCCCTCCACTTT,CASSQDKQGNSPLHF